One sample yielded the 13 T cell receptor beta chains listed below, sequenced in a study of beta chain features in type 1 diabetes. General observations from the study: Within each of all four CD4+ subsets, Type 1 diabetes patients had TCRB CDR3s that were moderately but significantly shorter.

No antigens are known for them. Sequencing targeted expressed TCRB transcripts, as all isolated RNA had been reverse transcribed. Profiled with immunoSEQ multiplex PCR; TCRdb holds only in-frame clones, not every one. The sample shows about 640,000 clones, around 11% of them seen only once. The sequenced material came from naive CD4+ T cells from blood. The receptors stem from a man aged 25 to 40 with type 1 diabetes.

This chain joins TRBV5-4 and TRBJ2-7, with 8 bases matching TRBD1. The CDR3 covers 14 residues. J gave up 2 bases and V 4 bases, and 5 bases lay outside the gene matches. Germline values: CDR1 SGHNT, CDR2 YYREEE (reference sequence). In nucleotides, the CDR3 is TGTGCCAGCAGCCCGGGACAGGTACCCTACGAGCAGTACTTC. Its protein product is CASSPGQVPYEQYF.

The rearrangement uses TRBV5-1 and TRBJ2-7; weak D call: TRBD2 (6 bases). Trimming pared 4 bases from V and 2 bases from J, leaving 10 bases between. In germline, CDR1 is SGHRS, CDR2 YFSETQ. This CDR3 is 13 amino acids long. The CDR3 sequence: CASSVGLAYEQYF. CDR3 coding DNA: TGCGCCAGCAGCGTGGGACTGGCCTACGAGCAGTACTTC.

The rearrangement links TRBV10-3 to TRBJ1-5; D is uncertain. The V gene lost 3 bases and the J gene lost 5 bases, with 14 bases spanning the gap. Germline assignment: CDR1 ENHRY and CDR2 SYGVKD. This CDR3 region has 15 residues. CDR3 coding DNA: TGTGCCATCAGTGACCCCCAGGCCCTTGATCAGCCCCAGCATTTT. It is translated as CAISDPQALDQPQHF.

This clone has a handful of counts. The CDR3 nucleotides are TGTGCCAGCAGAGCAGACAGGGCTACTGGAAACACCATATATTTT. This encodes CASRADRATGNTIYF. J is TRBJ1-3 and V is TRBV7-2, with 7 bases lining up with TRBD1. V trimming: 6 bases; J trimming: 2 bases; junction bases outside the gene matches: 7. Germline V CDR1 and CDR2: SGHTA, FQGNSA. This CDR3 contains 15 residues. Full variable domain (outside the CDR3, taken from reference TRBV7-2 and TRBJ1-3): GAGVSQSPSNKVTEKGKDVELRCDPISGHTALYWYRQSLGQGLEFLIYFQGNSAPDKSGLPSDRFSAERTGGSVSTLTIQRTQQEDSAVYLCASRADRATGNTIYFGEGSWLTVV.

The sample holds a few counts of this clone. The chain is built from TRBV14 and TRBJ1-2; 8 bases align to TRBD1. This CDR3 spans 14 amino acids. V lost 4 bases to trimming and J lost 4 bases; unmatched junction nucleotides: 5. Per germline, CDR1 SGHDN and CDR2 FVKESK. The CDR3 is CASSRTGMAYGYTF. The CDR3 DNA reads TGTGCCAGCAGCCGGACAGGGATGGCCTATGGCTACACCTTC. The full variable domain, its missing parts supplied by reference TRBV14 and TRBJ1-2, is EAGVTQFPSHSVIEKGQTVTLRCDPISGHDNLYWYRRVMGKEIKFLLHFVKESKQDESGMPNNRFLAERTGGTYSTLKVQPAELEDSGVYFCASSRTGMAYGYTFGSGTRLTVV.

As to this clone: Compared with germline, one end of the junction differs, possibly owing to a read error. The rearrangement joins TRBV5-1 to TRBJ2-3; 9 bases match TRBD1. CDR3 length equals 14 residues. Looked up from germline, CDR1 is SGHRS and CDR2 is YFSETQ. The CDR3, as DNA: TGTGCCAGCAGCTACAGGGGGCAGGGAGATACGCAGTATTTT. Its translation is CASSYRGQGDTQYF.

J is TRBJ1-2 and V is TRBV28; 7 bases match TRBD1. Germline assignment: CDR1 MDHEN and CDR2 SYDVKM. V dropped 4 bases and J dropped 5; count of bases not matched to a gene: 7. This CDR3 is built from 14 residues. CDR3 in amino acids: CASSSPDRLYGYTF. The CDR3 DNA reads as TGTGCCAGCAGTTCCCCGGACAGGCTGTATGGCTACACCTTC.

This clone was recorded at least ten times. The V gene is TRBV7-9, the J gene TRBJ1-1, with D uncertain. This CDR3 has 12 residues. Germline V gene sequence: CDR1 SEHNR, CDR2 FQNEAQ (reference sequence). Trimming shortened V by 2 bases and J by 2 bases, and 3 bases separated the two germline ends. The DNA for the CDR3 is TGTGCCAGCAGCTTATTAAACACTGAAGCTTTCTTT. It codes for CASSLLNTEAFF.

The CDR3 region has the DNA TGCGCCAGCAGCCAAGATCCCACAGGGAGGACTGAAGCTTTCTTT. Translation gives CASSQDPTGRTEAFF. The chain is built from TRBV4-3 and TRBJ1-1; D possibly corresponds to TRBD1 (6 bases). Trimming took off 0 bases at V and 5 bases at J, with 13 bases between the two ends. The germline CDR1 and CDR2 sequences are LGHNA and YSLEER. The CDR3 has 15 residues.

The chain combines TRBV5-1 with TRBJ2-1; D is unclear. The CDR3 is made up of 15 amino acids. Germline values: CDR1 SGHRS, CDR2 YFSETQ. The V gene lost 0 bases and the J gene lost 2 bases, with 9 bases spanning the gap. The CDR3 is CASSLGGTTYNEQFF. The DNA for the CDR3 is TGCGCCAGCAGCTTGGGAGGTACCACCTACAATGAGCAGTTCTTC.

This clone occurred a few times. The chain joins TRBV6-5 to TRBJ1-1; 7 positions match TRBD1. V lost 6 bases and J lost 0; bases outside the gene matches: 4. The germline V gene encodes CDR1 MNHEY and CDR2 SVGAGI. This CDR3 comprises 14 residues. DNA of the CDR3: TGTGCCAGCAGCCTGGACAGGATGAACACTGAAGCTTTCTTT. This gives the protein CASSLDRMNTEAFF.

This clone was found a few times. CDR3: CASSLTPGQGGNTIYF. The CDR3 bases are TGTGCCAGCAGCTTAACCCCGGGCCAGGGAGGAAACACCATATATTTT. The rearrangement joins TRBV11-2 to TRBJ1-3, with D maybe TRBD1 (5 bases). Germline CDR1 SGHAT, CDR2 FQNNGV. The V gene lost 2 bases and the J gene lost 4 bases, with 15 bases spanning the gap. The CDR3 runs 16 residues.

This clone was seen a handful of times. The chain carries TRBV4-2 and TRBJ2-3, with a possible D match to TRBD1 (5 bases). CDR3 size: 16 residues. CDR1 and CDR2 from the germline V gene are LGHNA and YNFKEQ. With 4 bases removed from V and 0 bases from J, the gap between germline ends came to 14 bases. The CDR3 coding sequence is TGTGCCAGCAGCCCCCCCCAGGGAAGCAGCACAGATACGCAGTATTTT. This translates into CASSPPQGSSTDTQYF.